What follows are 2 T cell receptor beta chains derived from one specimen sequenced in a study of T-cell reconstitution after alpha-beta-depleted transplantation in children. Preparation of the TCRbeta library involved a method that used unique molecular identifiers. TCRdb recomputed calls from the PCR reads with MiXCR, one row per CDR3 protein. The table includes about 360,000 distinct CDR3 sequences, 10% to 15% detected once. The sample here was PBMCs, taken from the stem cell graft. The receptors originated from a human donor who donated a stem cell graft to a child with Fanconi anemia.

This clonotype was detected a few times. The chain joins TRBV7-9 to TRBJ2-3; 9 bases align to TRBD2. V was clipped by 0 bases and J by 2 bases; unmatched bases: 3. The germline V gene has CDR1 SEHNR and CDR2 FQNEAQ (reference sequence). The CDR3 covers 16 residues. The CDR3 sequence is CASSLASGGLTDTQYF. CDR3 nucleotides: TGTGCCAGCAGCTTAGCTAGCGGGGGTCTCACAGATACGCAGTATTTT.

The genes are TRBV7-3 and TRBJ2-2, with 8 nucleotides matching TRBD2. The germline V gene encodes CDR1 SGHTA and CDR2 FQGTGA. CDR3 length equals 16 residues. With 5 bases clipped from V and 7 bases from J, the junction kept 12 bases outside the gene matches. The CDR3 loop reads CASSRNGGAGIGELFF. CDR3 DNA: TGTGCCAGCAGCCGCAACGGGGGGGCCGGTATCGGGGAGCTGTTTTTT.